This TCR beta chain was identified during a study of blood T cells in healthy people across ages. Overall study findings and caveats: Roughly linear declines in TCR beta diversity per million T cells occurred with age.

Drawn from each donor were around 10 milliliters of peripheral blood. Germline CDR1 DFQATT, CDR2 SNEGSKA (reference sequence). V was pared by 7 bases and J by 6 bases, with 12 bases of the junction left unmatched. This CDR3 has 14 amino acids. A word on this clonotype: As yet, its antigen is unknown.

Alongside a J-beta primer mix, a sample-barcoded 5' primer served in a second PCR lasting about 7 to 11 cycles. Each cDNA was tagged by a template-switch adaptor containing 12 random nucleotides. TCRdb reanalysed the 5' RACE reads using MiXCR and keeps one entry per CDR3 protein. This sample carries 1.5 million or so distinct CDR3 sequences, around two fifths of them seen once, and the ten largest clones take less than 8%. The material sequenced was blood. This chain connects TRBV20-1 to TRBJ2-1, with 7 bases fitting TRBD2. The receptor comes from a woman aged 18-35 years in good health. Written as DNA, the CDR3 is TGCAGTGGGAAAGGAGGGAGGGCCTTCAATGAGCAGTTCTTC. It is translated as CSGKGGRAFNEQFF.